The following is a T cell receptor (beta chain) sequence with its context. Produced via immunoSEQ multiplex PCR; TCRdb's table is partial and in-frame only. The profile shows approximately 350,000 clones, roughly nine tenths of them singletons. This record comes from a study of blood T cell repertoires in COVID-19. For the study at large: Material from acute and convalescent COVID-19 was sourced from the United States, Italy and Spain.

The sequenced material came from peripheral blood. This TCR was recovered from a man aged 40-50 years with acute or convalescent COVID-19.

CDR3 bases: TGTGCCAGCAGCCTAACCTCCAGCGGGAGTAAGTACGAGCAGTACTTC. This translates into CASSLTSSGSKYEQYF. J is TRBJ2-7 and V is TRBV7-9; TRBD2 aligns across 8 bases. V lost 5 bases, J lost 4 bases, and 13 bases stayed unmatched. The length of the CDR3 is 16 residues. Germline values: CDR1 SEHNR, CDR2 FQNEAQ (reference sequence).